The rows below give T cell receptor beta chains drawn from one sample of a study of blood T cell repertoires in COVID-19. The table came from immunoSEQ multiplex PCR; TCRdb's copy has only in-frame clones and leaves some out. The data contain 200,000 to 250,000 clones, about 84% of them seen just once; the ten biggest clones take up about 2.1%. The sequenced sample was PBMCs or T cells enriched from blood (not recorded which). These receptors were collected from a woman aged 45-60 years who had recovered from COVID-19. Both conserved end residues are part of each CDR3. Each record gives: V gene, clone size, CDR3 length, D gene, J gene, CDR3 protein, CDR3 DNA. D genes are given only for firm matches. Clone sizes are given selectively: once, few, many, or a class where the clone is expanded.

TRBV4-3	.	14	TRBD1	TRBJ1-4	CASSRGTDNEKLFF	TGCGCCAGCAGCCGAGGGACAGATAATGAAAAACTGTTTTTT
TRBV28	few	15	.	TRBJ1-3	CASSSATRSGNTIYF	TGTGCCAGCAGTTCCGCTACCCGAAGTGGAAACACCATATATTTT
TRBV12-5	.	17	TRBD1	TRBJ1-5	CASGAGTGGAKAQPQHF	TGTGCTAGTGGTGCCGGGACAGGGGGCGCGAAAGCTCAGCCCCAGCATTTT
TRBV3-1/TRBV3-2	.	16	TRBD1	TRBJ1-2	CASSQGTGQGLGGYTF	TGTGCCAGCAGCCAAGGGACTGGACAGGGCCTAGGTGGCTACACCTTC
TRBV4-2	few	16	.	TRBJ2-2	CASSQEAQVYTGELFF	TGTGCCAGCAGCCAAGAAGCCCAGGTTTACACCGGGGAGCTGTTTTTT
TRBV2	.	12	.	TRBJ1-4	CATRGVEEKLFF	TGTGCCACGCGGGGGGTGGAGGAAAAACTGTTTTTT
TRBV20-1	.	12	.	TRBJ1-4	CSASSANEKLFF	TGCAGTGCTAGTTCAGCTAATGAAAAACTGTTTTTT
TRBV7-9	.	14	TRBD1	TRBJ1-2	CASSLAGQPNGYTF	TGTGCCAGCAGCTTAGCGGGACAGCCAAATGGCTACACCTTC
TRBV4-3	.	16	.	TRBJ1-4	CASSPGLGQGGEKLFF	TGCGCCAGCAGCCCCGGACTGGGCCAGGGAGGAGAAAAACTGTTTTTT
TRBV4-2	once	15	TRBD2	TRBJ2-7	CASGGGLAGVYEQYF	TGTGCCAGCGGGGGAGGACTAGCGGGAGTGTACGAGCAGTACTTC
TRBV7-8	.	14	TRBD1	TRBJ2-5	CASSLMGQQETQYF	TGTGCCAGCAGCTTAATGGGACAGCAAGAGACCCAGTACTTC
TRBV4-3	.	17	.	TRBJ1-1	CASSQLGTVYEITEAFF	TGCGCCAGCAGCCAACTGGGCACAGTTTATGAAATCACTGAAGCTTTCTTT
TRBV11-3	.	16	.	TRBJ2-7	CASSGLGTSFSYEQYF	TGTGCCAGCAGCGGACTCGGGACATCCTTCTCCTACGAGCAGTACTTC
TRBV19	.	15	TRBD1	TRBJ1-5	CASSTGTGRNQPQHF	TGTGCCAGTAGCACCGGGACAGGGCGGAATCAGCCCCAGCATTTT
TRBV4-3	.	15	TRBD2	TRBJ2-7	CASSQTTAGVYEQYF	TGCGCCAGCAGCCAGACGACTGCGGGGGTCTACGAGCAGTACTTC
TRBV27	.	13	.	TRBJ2-5	CASSATGEETQYF	TGTGCCAGCAGTGCGACAGGAGAAGAGACCCAGTACTTC
TRBV15	.	15	.	TRBJ1-3	CATSRAPGVGNTIYF	TGTGCCACCAGCAGAGCCCCGGGGGTCGGAAACACCATATATTTT
TRBV4-3	.	16	.	TRBJ1-2	CASSPDLGGTNYGYTF	TGCGCCAGCAGCCCAGATCTGGGGGGAACTAACTATGGCTACACCTTC
TRBV21-1	few	11	.	TRBJ2-5	CASTREETQYF	TGTGCCAGCACCAGGGAAGAGACCCAGTACTTC
TRBV30	.	17	TRBD1	TRBJ1-1	CAWTQRTGTGFNTEAFF	TGTGCCTGGACCCAACGGACCGGGACAGGGTTCAACACTGAAGCTTTCTTT
TRBV10-3	.	13	TRBD2	TRBJ2-1	CAIKSGGRDEQFF	TGTGCCATAAAAAGCGGGGGACGCGATGAGCAGTTCTTC
TRBV30	few	16	.	TRBJ1-3	CAWNRDTQISGNTIYF	TGTGCCTGGAACCGGGACACCCAAATCTCTGGAAACACCATATATTTT
TRBV11-2	.	12	.	TRBJ1-6	CASSHYNSPLHF	TGTGCCAGCAGCCACTATAATTCACCCCTCCACTTT
TRBV7-2	.	14	.	TRBJ1-6	CASSSQDRISPLHF	TGTGCCAGCAGCTCCCAGGACAGAATTTCACCCCTCCACTTT
TRBV7-6	.	15	.	TRBJ1-5	CASSLDDRSNQPQHF	TGTGCCAGCAGCTTGGACGACAGGAGCAATCAGCCCCAGCATTTT
TRBV12-3/TRBV12-4	once	13	TRBD1	TRBJ1-3	CASSGTAGNTIYF	TGTGCCAGCAGCGGGACAGCTGGAAACACCATATATTTT
TRBV11-3	few	15	TRBD1	TRBJ1-1	CASSPWTGMNTEAFF	TGTGCCAGCAGCCCTTGGACAGGGATGAACACTGAAGCTTTCTTT
TRBV5-6	.	15	TRBD1	TRBJ2-7	CASSQPGTVPYEQYF	TGTGCCAGCAGCCAGCCCGGGACAGTCCCCTACGAGCAGTACTTC
TRBV10-3	.	16	TRBD1	TRBJ1-1	CAISAGQGGMNTEAFF	TGTGCCATCAGTGCTGGACAGGGAGGTATGAACACTGAAGCTTTCTTT
TRBV6-2/TRBV6-3	.	13	.	TRBJ2-1	CASSWDFPNEQFF	TGTGCCAGCAGTTGGGACTTTCCCAATGAGCAGTTCTTC
TRBV19	.	15	TRBD2	TRBJ2-1	CASSTGLAVYNEQFF	TGTGCCAGTAGTACCGGACTAGCGGTCTACAATGAGCAGTTCTTC
TRBV12-3/TRBV12-4	.	13	.	TRBJ2-1	CASSLIRGSGQFF	TGTGCCAGCAGTTTAATTCGGGGATCGGGGCAGTTCTTC
TRBV4-3	few	19	TRBD2	TRBJ2-6	CASSLGTSGGAAGANVLTF	TGCGCCAGCAGCCTCGGGACTAGCGGGGGGGCGGCTGGGGCCAACGTCCTGACTTTC
TRBV5-1	.	13	.	TRBJ1-2	CASSLDGQLGYTF	TGCGCCAGCAGCTTGGATGGCCAACTAGGGTACACCTTC
TRBV30	.	14	.	TRBJ1-2	CAWSVLGSDYGYTF	TGTGCCTGGAGTGTACTAGGCTCAGACTATGGCTACACCTTC
TRBV30	.	15	.	TRBJ2-1	CAWVDYERSYNEQFF	TGTGCCTGGGTAGACTACGAGCGGAGCTACAATGAGCAGTTCTTC
TRBV5-1	.	14	TRBD2	TRBJ2-7	CASSLTSGTYEQYF	TGCGCCAGCAGCTTGACTAGCGGGACCTACGAGCAGTACTTC
TRBV4-1	.	19	TRBD2	TRBJ2-7	CASSLRVRLAGVPSYEQYF	TGCGCCAGCAGCCTGAGGGTTCGACTAGCGGGCGTCCCCTCCTACGAGCAGTACTTC
TRBV5-1	.	13	TRBD1	TRBJ2-1	CASSLGQGYEQFF	TGCGCCAGCAGCTTAGGACAGGGCTATGAGCAGTTCTTC
TRBV15	few	15	TRBD1	TRBJ2-2	CATSLHRGNTGELFF	TGTGCCACCAGCCTCCACAGGGGAAACACCGGGGAGCTGTTTTTT
TRBV29-1	.	16	TRBD2	TRBJ2-3	CSVGRSSGGTTDTQYF	TGCAGCGTTGGGAGGTCTAGCGGGGGTACTACAGATACGCAGTATTTT
TRBV6-5	.	14	.	TRBJ1-1	CASSLIPLNTEAFF	TGTGCCAGCAGCTTAATTCCTCTGAACACTGAAGCTTTCTTT
TRBV7-2	.	15	TRBD1	TRBJ2-1	CASSSTGDSYNEQFF	TGTGCCAGCAGCTCAACAGGGGATTCCTACAATGAGCAGTTCTTC
TRBV7-2	.	16	.	TRBJ2-2	CASSLTLSANTGELFF	TGTGCCAGCAGCTTAACTCTTAGCGCGAACACCGGGGAGCTGTTTTTT
TRBV19	.	14	.	TRBJ1-6	CASSSRGENSPLHF	TGTGCCAGTAGTTCGCGGGGGGAGAATTCACCCCTCCACTTT
TRBV6-5	once	14	.	TRBJ2-7	CASSPILGSYEQYF	TGTGCCAGCAGTCCCATCTTGGGGAGCTACGAGCAGTACTTC
TRBV11-2	.	14	.	TRBJ1-1	CASSLLGVGTEAFF	TGTGCCAGCAGCTTATTAGGGGTGGGCACTGAAGCTTTCTTT
TRBV7-2	once	14	.	TRBJ2-3	CASSVSRGTDTQYF	TGTGCCAGCAGCGTCTCCAGGGGAACAGATACGCAGTATTTT
TRBV11-2	.	16	.	TRBJ1-2	CASSPPQAGAERGYTF	TGTGCCAGCAGCCCTCCTCAGGCAGGCGCCGAGCGGGGCTACACCTTC
TRBV6-6	.	15	TRBD2	TRBJ2-3	CASKRASGIADTQYF	TGTGCCAGCAAGCGGGCTAGCGGGATTGCAGATACGCAGTATTTT
TRBV4-3	once	18	.	TRBJ2-3	CASSQEGPGGSSTDTQYF	TGCGCCAGCAGCCAAGAGGGCCCTGGCGGGTCTAGCACAGATACGCAGTATTTT
TRBV19	.	16	TRBD1	TRBJ1-5	CASRTGDRAGNQPQHF	TGTGCCAGTAGAACCGGGGACAGGGCCGGCAATCAGCCCCAGCATTTT
TRBV9	.	15	.	TRBJ1-1	CASSVEATANTEAFF	TGTGCCAGCAGCGTAGAAGCGACGGCGAACACTGAAGCTTTCTTT
TRBV4-1	.	19	TRBD1	TRBJ1-6	CASSQGPGQGNVYNSPLHF	TGCGCCAGCAGCCAAGGACCGGGACAGGGGAACGTCTATAATTCACCCCTCCACTTT
TRBV30	.	14	.	TRBJ2-2	CAWGRDFNTGELFF	TGTGCCTGGGGCAGGGACTTTAACACCGGGGAGCTGTTTTTT
TRBV9	many	14	.	TRBJ2-7	CASSVTPGSHEQYF	TGTGCCAGCAGCGTAACACCAGGGTCCCACGAGCAGTACTTC
TRBV6-5	.	14	.	TRBJ2-5	CASLLDRKQETQYF	TGTGCCAGCCTTTTGGACAGAAAACAAGAGACCCAGTACTTC
TRBV5-6	once	14	TRBD2	TRBJ2-1	CASFGLAGAPSEFF	TGTGCCAGCTTCGGACTAGCGGGAGCTCCAAGCGAGTTCTTC
TRBV7-9	.	13	.	TRBJ2-5	CASSFNGWETQYF	TGTGCCAGCAGCTTCAACGGGTGGGAGACCCAGTACTTC
TRBV4-1	.	14	.	TRBJ1-4	CASSQEVTGRGLFF	TGCGCCAGCAGCCAAGAGGTAACAGGCCGGGGGCTGTTTTTT